This T cell receptor beta chain was retrieved from a study of immune evolution from preneoplasia to lung adenocarcinoma. Study details: HLA loss of heterozygosity: under 7.5% AIS, over 12% MIA, around 35% ADC, none AAH.

Profiling relied on immunoSEQ multiplex PCR, and the TCRdb table lists in-frame clones only, not all of them. The sample consists of around 10,000 clones, about four fifths of them appearing once. Patient tissue came from resections in Japan or China, 2014–2017. Two lung cancer pathologists independently confirmed each histologic diagnosis. V gave up 6 bases and J gave up 11 bases, with 11 bases separating them. CDR1 is MDHEN, CDR2 SYDVKM, per germline. The CDR3 runs to 11 residues. The gene calls are TRBV28 and TRBJ2-4; D call uncertain. The sequenced sample was FFPE minimally invasive lung adenocarcinoma tissue. The receptor comes from a person aged 65 to 79 with lung adenocarcinoma. Some clones in this sample may be carry-over from other donors' samples. The CDR3 sequence is CASSLHGVQYF. CDR3 nucleotides: TGTGCCAGCAGCCTTCATGGGGTTCAGTACTTC.